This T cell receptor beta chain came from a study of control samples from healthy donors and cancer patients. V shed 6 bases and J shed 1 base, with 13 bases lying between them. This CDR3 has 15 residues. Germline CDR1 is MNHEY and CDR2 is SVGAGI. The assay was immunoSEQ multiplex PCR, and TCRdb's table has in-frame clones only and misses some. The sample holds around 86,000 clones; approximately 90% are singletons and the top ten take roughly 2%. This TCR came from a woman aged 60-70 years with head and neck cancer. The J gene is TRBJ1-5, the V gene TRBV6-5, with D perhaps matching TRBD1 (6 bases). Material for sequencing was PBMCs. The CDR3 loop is CASRDQGQSNQPQHF. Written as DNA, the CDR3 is TGTGCCAGCAGGGACCAGGGGCAAAGCAATCAGCCCCAGCATTTT.